The sequence of this T cell receptor beta chain was determined in a study of T cells in Graves' hyperthyroidism and ophthalmopathy. The investigators amplified TCR beta CDR3 regions from RNA transcripts. The HTBI primer set drove a first-round RT-PCR of the TCR CDR3. Using its own MiXCR run on the multiplex PCR reads, TCRdb lists one record per CDR3 protein. The sample records 350,000 to 500,000 distinct CDR3 sequences, roughly 15% being singletons. Germline CDR1 and CDR2: ENHRY and SYGVKD. Trimming stripped 0 bases from V and 2 bases from J, with 5 bases between. The length of the CDR3 is 14 residues.

What was sequenced was blood. The chain couples TRBV10-3 to TRBJ1-5; D is uncertain. The origin of this receptor is a woman aged 18-35 years with Graves' hyperthyroidism. DNA for the CDR3: TGTGCCATCAGTGAGTCCCGGGGCAATCAGCCCCAGCATTTT. This gives the protein CAISESRGNQPQHF.